Shown below are 18 T cell receptor beta chains from a single sample sequenced in a study of human T cells and chemical hapten exposure. TCRdb re-analysed the RACE reads in MiXCR, keeping a single row per CDR3 protein. The sample contains approximately 400,000 distinct CDR3 sequences, about 4.4% of which appear only once. The time point was: patch test 1, 2 weeks after DPC sensitization. Treatment noted: therapeutic diphenylcyclopropenone sensitization with weekly scalp DPC. The sample in question was whole blood, obtained in connection with sensitization to the hapten diphenylcyclopropenone (DPC). These receptors all stem from a woman aged 45 to 65 with alopecia areata. Some clones in this sample may be carry-over from other donors' samples.

This clonotype was seen more than once but under ten times. The V gene is TRBV7-2, the J gene TRBJ1-1; no clear D gene. Between the trimmed V and J ends, which lost 3 bases and 0 bases, there was a span of 8 bases. In germline, CDR1 is SGHTA, CDR2 FQGNSA. There are 14 residues in the CDR3. In nucleotides, the CDR3 is TGTGCCAGCAGCTTGTTTCAGCTGAACACTGAAGCTTTCTTT. Protein sequence: CASSLFQLNTEAFF.

The table lists this clonotype with a few counts. The V and J genes are TRBV5-4 and TRBJ1-6, with D perhaps TRBD1 (5 bases). The CDR3 runs 17 residues. The V and J ends lost 2 bases and 7 bases respectively, with 19 bases between them. The germline gives CDR1 SGHNT, CDR2 YYREEE (reference sequence). CDR3 coding DNA: TGTGCCAGCAGCTTTACCGGCATCACCCCAGGGAATTCACCCCTCCACTTT. This sequence encodes CASSFTGITPGNSPLHF.

This rearrangement joins TRBV27 to TRBJ1-4; D is undetermined. There are 15 residues in the CDR3. V was trimmed by 2 bases and J by 2 bases, leaving 9 bases between them. The V gene's germline CDR1 is MNHEY and CDR2 SMNVEV (reference sequence). DNA for the CDR3: TGTGCCAGCAGTTTAACGCTCGCGACTAATGAAAAACTGTTTTTT. It specifies CASSLTLATNEKLFF.

This clonotype was seen many times. The chain employs TRBV28 and TRBJ2-3, with 9 bases lining up with TRBD1. The V segment lost 5 bases and the J segment 0 bases; nucleotides outside the gene matches: 6. CDR3 length equals 16 residues. Per the germline V gene, CDR1 is MDHEN and CDR2 is SYDVKM. CDR3 DNA sequence: TGTGCCAGCAGTATGACCGGGACAGGGAGCACAGATACGCAGTATTTT. The encoded protein is CASSMTGTGSTDTQYF.

V is TRBV7-9 and J is TRBJ2-1; D unclear. This CDR3 has 15 amino acids. Between the trimmed V and J ends, which lost 1 base and 4 bases, there was a span of 11 bases. Germline V lookup: CDR1 SEHNR, CDR2 FQNEAQ (reference sequence). In DNA, the CDR3 is TGTGCCAGCAGCTTAGAAAGTAGTGGGTACAATGAGCAGTTCTTC. Its translation is CASSLESSGYNEQFF.

This clonotype was recorded a few times. The chain uses TRBV30 and TRBJ2-3; D is unclear. The germline gives CDR1 GTSNPN, CDR2 SVGIG (reference sequence). V gave up 5 bases and J gave up 4 bases, with 13 bases separating them. The length of the CDR3 is 13 residues. CDR3 amino acids: CAWELKSADTQYF. In DNA, the CDR3 is TGTGCCTGGGAGCTGAAAAGCGCAGATACGCAGTATTTT.

Many counts were recorded for this clonotype. V is TRBV29-1 and J is TRBJ1-2; D may be TRBD1 (6 bases). The V end lost 5 bases, the J end lost 5 bases, and 9 bases lay between the germline ends. This CDR3 region has 11 residues. CDR1 is SQVTM, CDR2 ANQGSEA, per germline. CDR3 protein: CSVPGTYGYTF. In DNA, the CDR3 is TGCAGCGTTCCTGGGACATATGGCTACACCTTC. Based on the CDR3 plus reference TRBV29-1 and TRBJ1-2, the full variable domain is SAVISQKPSRDICQRGTSLTIQCQVDSQVTMMFWYRQQPGQSLTLIATANQGSEATYESGFVIDKFPISRPNLTFSTLTVSNMSPEDSSIYLCSVPGTYGYTFGSGTRLTVV.

This clonotype came up a few times. The chain links TRBV5-1 to TRBJ2-3, with 8 bases that match TRBD2. The CDR3 is 15 amino acids. With V trimmed by 5 bases and J by 7 bases, 12 bases remained unmatched. Germline loops: CDR1 SGHRS, CDR2 YFSETQ. The CDR3 DNA reads as TGCGCCAGCAGGCCAGCGGGAGTAAGTAGTAATACGCAGTATTTT. It is translated as CASRPAGVSSNTQYF.

Many counts were recorded for this clonotype. The CDR3 coding sequence is TGTGCCAGCATCTTAGATCTCCCCGTCGTAAATTCACCCCTCCACTTT. Its protein product is CASILDLPVVNSPLHF. V usage is TRBV6-6 and J usage is TRBJ1-6; D gene unclear. This CDR3 contains 16 residues. Trimming removed 7 bases from V and 7 bases from J, with 20 bases in between. Germline V gene data show CDR1 as MNHNY and CDR2 as SVGAGI (reference sequence).

This clonotype was counted only a few times. The rearrangement uses TRBV6-2 or TRBV6-3 and TRBJ2-1, with D hard to call. Trimming stripped 6 bases from V and 5 bases from J, with 14 bases between. Per the germline V gene, CDR1 is MNHEY and CDR2 is SVGEGT. The CDR3 totals 14 residues. CDR3 DNA sequence: TGTGCCAGCAGCTACGGGTCCCCCGACAATGAGCAGTTCTTC. This translates into CASSYGSPDNEQFF.

The genes are TRBV7-2 and TRBJ2-3; no clear D. Germline CDR1 SGHTA, CDR2 FQGNSA. The CDR3 consists of 13 residues. V shed 4 bases and J shed 1 base, with 6 bases lying between them. This CDR3 reads CASSWLGTDTQYF. DNA for the CDR3: TGTGCCAGCAGCTGGTTAGGCACAGATACGCAGTATTTT. Combining the CDR3 with reference TRBV7-2 and TRBJ2-3 gives the whole variable domain GAGVSQSPSNKVTEKGKDVELRCDPISGHTALYWYRQSLGQGLEFLIYFQGNSAPDKSGLPSDRFSAERTGGSVSTLTIQRTQQEDSAVYLCASSWLGTDTQYFGPGTRLTVL.

The genes are TRBV6-1 and TRBJ2-7; 10 bases agree with TRBD2. CDR3 length equals 19 residues. V was pared by 6 bases and J by 3 bases, with 20 bases of the junction left unmatched. CDR1 MNHNS and CDR2 SASEGT come from the germline V gene. CDR3 coding DNA: TGTGCCAGCAGACAGGGACCAGCGGGGGGGGGTGGTTTGTTCTACGAGCAGTACTTC. This translates into CASRQGPAGGGGLFYEQYF.

In DNA form, the CDR3 reads TGTGCCAGCAGCCAAGTGGCTCAACAGTACTTC. Translated, it gives CASSQVAQQYF. This rearrangement joins TRBV14 to TRBJ2-7; no clear D gene. Germline V gene lookup returns CDR1 SGHDN and CDR2 FVKESK. Between the trimmed V and J ends, which lost 1 base and 10 bases, there was a span of 8 bases. The CDR3 consists of 11 residues.

This clonotype was counted only a few times. The CDR3 loop reads CASSLSGGGARSPLHF. The CDR3 bases are TGTGCCAGCAGCTTAAGTGGAGGGGGCGCCCGGTCACCCCTCCACTTT. V gene TRBV7-2 combines with J gene TRBJ1-6; 7 bases fit TRBD1. V lost 2 bases and J lost 10; bases outside the gene matches: 11. CDR3 length equals 16 residues. Germline values: CDR1 SGHTA, CDR2 FQGNSA.

This clonotype showed up just a few times. The chain is built from TRBV20-1 and TRBJ2-1; possibly TRBD2 for D (5 bases). The length of the CDR3 is 12 residues. Germline CDR1 DFQATT, CDR2 SNEGSKA (reference sequence). V was shortened by 3 bases and J by 4 bases, with 7 bases between the two germline ends. CDR3 sequence reads: CSASSEYNEQFF. CDR3 DNA sequence: TGCAGTGCTAGTAGCGAGTACAATGAGCAGTTCTTC.

This clonotype was recorded at least ten times. This sequence joins TRBV12-3 or TRBV12-4 and TRBJ2-1; possibly TRBD1 for D (5 bases). Deletions cut 8 bases from V and 0 bases from J, with 8 bases between. The CDR3 is made up of 13 amino acids. CDR3 sequence: CASDRFSYNEQFF. The CDR3 DNA reads TGTGCCAGCGACAGATTCTCCTACAATGAGCAGTTCTTC.

The gene calls are TRBV12-3 or TRBV12-4 and TRBJ2-5, with 9 bases lining up with TRBD1. CDR3 length: 12 amino acids. With V trimmed by 6 bases and J by 14 bases, 10 bases remained unmatched. In DNA form, the CDR3 reads TGTGCCAGCAGCCAACAGGGGGCAGAGGGTTACTTC. Translated: CASSQQGAEGYF.

This clonotype was counted at least ten times. This chain uses TRBV6-6 with TRBJ1-3; the D is unclear. V was clipped by 0 bases and J by 0 bases, with 6 bases between them. Germline CDR1 MNHNY, CDR2 SVGAGI (reference sequence). The CDR3 contains 15 residues. Here the CDR3 DNA reads TGTGCCAGCAGTTACTCGGAACTCTCTGGAAACACCATATATTTT. Protein: CASSYSELSGNTIYF.